This T cell receptor (beta chain) derives from a study of blood T cell repertoires in COVID-19. Study-wide background: Whether acute or convalescent, the COVID-19 samples came from the United States, Italy and Spain.

Source study methods: From reference gene primer amplification, estimates of nucleated cell counts were derived. Here immunoSEQ multiplex PCR was the method, and the copy in TCRdb shows in-frame clones only, minus some. V, J and clone size reflect that table, while D and trimming were determined from the DNA. This table has some 200,000 clones, around 80% appearing once. Germline loops: CDR1 SNHLY, CDR2 FYNNEI. The CDR3 has 11 amino acids. V was cut by 9 bases and J by 4 bases, with 10 bases left in between. Sequenced input: peripheral blood. The clonotype originates from a man between 25 and 39 years old with active or convalescent COVID-19. The rearrangement joins TRBV2 to TRBJ2-7, with D tentatively TRBD2 (6 bases). In nucleotides, the CDR3 is TGTGCCAGGGACTACCCATACGAGCAGTACTTC. This codes for CARDYPYEQYF.